This TCR beta chain was recorded in a study of blood T cell repertoires in COVID-19 (dated by TCRdb to between 2020 and 2021). Regarding the study in general: The collaborator samples originated in the United States, Italy and Spain and spanned the acute and convalescent phases of COVID-19. HLA class I and class II types, where available, came from metadata supplied by the sample provider rather than from assay-based typing. The material from the prospective study consisted of cDNA or gDNA derived from T cells, B-cell-depleted T cells, or PBMCs. The dataset comprised deeply sampled blood TCRbeta repertoires from subjects exposed to, actively infected with, or recovered from COVID-19. A freely available public database, intended as a resource for researchers studying the immune response to SARS-CoV-2, is where the repertoires were released. Nearly every sample came with metadata listing a de-identified subject ID, COVID-19 status, age in years and sex. The samples were drawn from two sources: the first 160 participants of the ongoing ImmuneRACE study, and 1,254 subjects contributed by 6 global collaborators. General study outcomes and caveats: How much clinical and demographic metadata was included differed by source and by participant, and the metadata was provided uncurated.

At one collaborating source in Seattle, patients were enrolled during active infection and were followed longitudinally through the course of disease. Each collaborating institution followed its own protocols to collect whole blood in K2EDTA tubes. For TCRbeta analysis, collaborators shipped samples as frozen whole blood, isolated PBMCs, or DNA extracted from either of those sample types. The immunoSEQ Assay, a bias-controlled multiplex PCR, was used to amplify TCRbeta CDR3 regions from genomic DNA. As for the original processing: The number of nucleated cells in each sample was estimated from the amplification of reference gene primers within the assay. To quantify the absolute abundance of each unique TCRbeta CDR3 rearrangement, sequence reads were collapsed and filtered. For each sample, productive Simpson clonality was calculated as the square root of Simpson's diversity index across productive rearrangements. TCRdb took this table from immuneACCESS and kept in-frame rearrangements with V and J called. Such tables lack part of the clones; where checked against another copy, unresolved V genes explain under half of the gap, and the rest is unexplained. D and trimming were read from the DNA, whereas the V and J calls and clone size are those reported in that table. The sample table records more than 300,000 clones; about 87% of these occur just once. Roughly 10% of the sample lies in the top ten.

CDR1 and CDR2 are drawn from the germline V gene (reference sequence): MNHEY, SMNVEV. Including the terminal cysteine and phenylalanine, the CDR3 comprises 18 residues. The kept DNA is CDR3 alone, 54 bases in frame from the first base. The germline V end is reduced by 5 bases and the J end by 4 bases; junction bases left unmatched: 13. In regard to this clone: It lacks a known antigen. Per-base quality was not reported, and no clone a single base away is much larger than it.

The sequence joins TRBV27 to TRBJ2-1, with 11 central nucleotides matching TRBD2. What was sequenced was peripheral blood. The TCR comes from a woman aged 25 to 39 with COVID-19, enrolled during active disease. This receptor has the CDR3 CASSRPSGRRNLYNEQFF. The bases read TGTGCCAGCAGTCGGCCTAGCGGGAGGAGGAACCTATACAATGAGCAGTTCTTC.